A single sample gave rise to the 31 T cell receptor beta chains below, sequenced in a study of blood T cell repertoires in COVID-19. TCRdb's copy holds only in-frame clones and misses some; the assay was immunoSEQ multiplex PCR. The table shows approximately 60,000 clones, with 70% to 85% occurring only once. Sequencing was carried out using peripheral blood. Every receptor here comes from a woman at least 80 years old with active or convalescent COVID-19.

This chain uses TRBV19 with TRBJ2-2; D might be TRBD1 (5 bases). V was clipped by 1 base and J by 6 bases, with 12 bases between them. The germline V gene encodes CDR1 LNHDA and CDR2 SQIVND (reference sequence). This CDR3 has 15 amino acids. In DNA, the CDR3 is TGTGCCAGTAGTATAGGTGGGGCCGGAGCCGGGGAGCTGTTTTTT. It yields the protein CASSIGGAGAGELFF.

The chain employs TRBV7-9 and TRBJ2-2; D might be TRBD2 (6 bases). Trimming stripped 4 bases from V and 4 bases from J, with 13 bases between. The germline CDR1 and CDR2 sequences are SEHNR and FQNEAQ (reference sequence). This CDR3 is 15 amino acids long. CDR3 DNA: TGTGCCAGCAGCTGGGGACTTGGGAGCACCGGGGAGCTGTTTTTT. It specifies CASSWGLGSTGELFF.

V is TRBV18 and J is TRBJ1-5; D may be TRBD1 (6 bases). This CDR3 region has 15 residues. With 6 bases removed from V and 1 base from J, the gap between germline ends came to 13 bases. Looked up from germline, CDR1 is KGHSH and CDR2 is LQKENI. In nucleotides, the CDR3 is TGTGCCAGCTCGAACAGGGCTGAAAGCAATCAGCCCCAGCATTTT. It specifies CASSNRAESNQPQHF.

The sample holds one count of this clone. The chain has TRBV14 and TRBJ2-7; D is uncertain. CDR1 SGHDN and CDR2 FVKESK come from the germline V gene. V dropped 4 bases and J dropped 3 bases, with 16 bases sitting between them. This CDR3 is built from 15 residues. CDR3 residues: CASSPRTQTIYEQYF. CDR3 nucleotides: TGTGCCAGCAGCCCACGCACACAGACCATCTACGAGCAGTACTTC. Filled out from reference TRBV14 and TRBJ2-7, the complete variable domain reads EAGVTQFPSHSVIEKGQTVTLRCDPISGHDNLYWYRRVMGKEIKFLLHFVKESKQDESGMPNNRFLAERTGGTYSTLKVQPAELEDSGVYFCASSPRTQTIYEQYFGPGTRLTVT.

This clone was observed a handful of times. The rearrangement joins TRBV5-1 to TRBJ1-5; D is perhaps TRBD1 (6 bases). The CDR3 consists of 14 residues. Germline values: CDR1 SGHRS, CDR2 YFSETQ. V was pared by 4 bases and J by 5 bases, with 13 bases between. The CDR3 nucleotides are TGCGCCAGCAGCCCGACAGGATACGATCAGCCCCAGCATTTT. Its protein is CASSPTGYDQPQHF.

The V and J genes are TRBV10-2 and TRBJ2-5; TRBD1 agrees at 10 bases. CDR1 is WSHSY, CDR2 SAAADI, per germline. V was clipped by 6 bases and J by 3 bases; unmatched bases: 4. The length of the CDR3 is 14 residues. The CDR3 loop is CASSHGTGEETQYF. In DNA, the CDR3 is TGCGCCAGCAGCCACGGGACAGGGGAAGAGACCCAGTACTTC.

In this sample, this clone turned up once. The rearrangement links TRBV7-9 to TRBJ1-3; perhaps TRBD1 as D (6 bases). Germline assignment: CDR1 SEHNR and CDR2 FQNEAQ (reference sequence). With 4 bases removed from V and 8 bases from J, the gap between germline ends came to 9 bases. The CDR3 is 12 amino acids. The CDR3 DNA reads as TGTGCCAGCAGCTCCAACAGGGACACCATATATTTT. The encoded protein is CASSSNRDTIYF.

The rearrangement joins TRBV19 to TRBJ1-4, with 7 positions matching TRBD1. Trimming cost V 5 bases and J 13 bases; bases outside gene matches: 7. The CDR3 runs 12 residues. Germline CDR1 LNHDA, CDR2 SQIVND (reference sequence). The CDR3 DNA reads TGTGCCAGTAGTCCTAGACAGGGCGTACTGTTTTTT. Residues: CASSPRQGVLFF.

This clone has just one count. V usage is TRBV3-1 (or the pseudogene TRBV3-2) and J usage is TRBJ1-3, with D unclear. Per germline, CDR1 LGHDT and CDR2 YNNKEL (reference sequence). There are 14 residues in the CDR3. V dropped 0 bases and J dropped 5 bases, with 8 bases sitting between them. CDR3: CASSQDEGRNTIYF. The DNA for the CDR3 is TGTGCCAGCAGCCAAGATGAGGGAAGAAACACCATATATTTT.

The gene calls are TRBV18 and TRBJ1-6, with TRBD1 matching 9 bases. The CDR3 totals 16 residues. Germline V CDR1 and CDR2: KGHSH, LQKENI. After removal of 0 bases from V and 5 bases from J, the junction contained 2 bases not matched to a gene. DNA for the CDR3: TGTGCCAGCTCACCACCAGGACAGGGGAATAATTCACCCCTCCACTTT. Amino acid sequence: CASSPPGQGNNSPLHF.

CDR3 sequence (DNA): TGTGCCAGCAGCTCACCCGGGGGGCCTAATTCACCCCTCCACTTT. Translating it yields CASSSPGGPNSPLHF. The chain combines TRBV7-8 with TRBJ1-6; D possibly corresponds to TRBD1 (6 bases). Trimming took 4 bases from V and 6 from J, leaving 13 bases between them. CDR3 length equals 15 residues. CDR1 and CDR2 (germline): SGHVS, FQNEAQ.

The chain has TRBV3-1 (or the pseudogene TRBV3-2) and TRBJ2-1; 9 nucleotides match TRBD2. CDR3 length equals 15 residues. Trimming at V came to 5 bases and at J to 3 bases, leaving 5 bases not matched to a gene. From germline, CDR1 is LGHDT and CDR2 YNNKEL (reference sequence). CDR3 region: CASSEGAGGYNEQFF. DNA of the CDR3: TGTGCCAGCAGCGAGGGAGCGGGGGGCTACAATGAGCAGTTCTTC.

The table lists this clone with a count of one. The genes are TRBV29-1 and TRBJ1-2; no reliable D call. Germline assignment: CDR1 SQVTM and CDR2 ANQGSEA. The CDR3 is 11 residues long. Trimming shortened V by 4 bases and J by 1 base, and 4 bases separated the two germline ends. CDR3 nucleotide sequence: TGCAGCGTTGTAAATAACTATGGCTACACCTTC. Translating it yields CSVVNNYGYTF.

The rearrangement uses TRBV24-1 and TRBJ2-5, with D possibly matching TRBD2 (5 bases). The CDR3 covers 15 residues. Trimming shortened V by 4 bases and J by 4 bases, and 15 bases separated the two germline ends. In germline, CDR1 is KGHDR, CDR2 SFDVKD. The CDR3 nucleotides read TGTGCCACCAGTGAACCAAGACCAGGAGGAGAGACCCAGTACTTC. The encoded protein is CATSEPRPGGETQYF.

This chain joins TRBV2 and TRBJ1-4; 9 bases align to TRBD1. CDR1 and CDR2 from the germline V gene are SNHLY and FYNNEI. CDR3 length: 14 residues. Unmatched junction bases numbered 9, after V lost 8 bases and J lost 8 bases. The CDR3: CASRNFGQGEKLFF. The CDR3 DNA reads TGTGCCAGCCGAAATTTCGGACAGGGGGAAAAACTGTTTTTT. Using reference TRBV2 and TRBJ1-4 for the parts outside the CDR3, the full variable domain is EPEVTQTPSHQVTQMGQEVILRCVPISNHLYFYWYRQILGQKVEFLVSFYNNEISEKSEIFDDQFSVERPDGSNFTLKIRSTKLEDSAMYFCASRNFGQGEKLFFGSGTQLSVL.

CDR3 nucleotides: TGTGCCAGCAGCGCCGAGTTCTCTGGAAACACCATATATTTT. Amino acid sequence: CASSAEFSGNTIYF. The rearrangement joins TRBV9 to TRBJ1-3; no definite D call. V was cut by 3 bases and J by 0 bases, with 7 bases left in between. The CDR3 spans 14 residues. Looked up from germline, CDR1 is SGDLS and CDR2 is YYNGEE.

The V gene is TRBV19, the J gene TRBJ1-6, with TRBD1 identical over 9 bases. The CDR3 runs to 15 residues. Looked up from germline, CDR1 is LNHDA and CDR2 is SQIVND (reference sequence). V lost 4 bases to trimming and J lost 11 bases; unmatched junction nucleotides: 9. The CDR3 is CASSRATGGETPLHF. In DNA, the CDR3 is TGTGCCAGTAGTAGGGCGACAGGGGGAGAAACACCCCTCCACTTT.

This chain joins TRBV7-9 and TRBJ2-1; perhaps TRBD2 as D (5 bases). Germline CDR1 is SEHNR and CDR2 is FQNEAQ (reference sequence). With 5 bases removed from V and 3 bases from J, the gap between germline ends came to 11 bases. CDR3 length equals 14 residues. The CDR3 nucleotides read TGTGCCAGCAGCCTGCAGACTAACTACAATGAGCAGTTCTTC. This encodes CASSLQTNYNEQFF.

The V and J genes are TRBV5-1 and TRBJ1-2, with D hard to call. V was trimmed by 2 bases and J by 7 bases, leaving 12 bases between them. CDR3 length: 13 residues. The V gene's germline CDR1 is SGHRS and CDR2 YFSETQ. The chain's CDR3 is CASSLAGYLGYTF. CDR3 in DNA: TGCGCCAGCAGCTTAGCGGGATACCTTGGCTACACCTTC.

The CDR3 DNA reads TGTGCCAGCAGCGTAGCCGGGTTCTCTGGAAACACCATATATTTT. It specifies CASSVAGFSGNTIYF. V gene TRBV9 combines with J gene TRBJ1-3, with unresolved D. Trimming removed 0 bases from V and 0 bases from J, with 7 bases in between. CDR3 length: 15 amino acids. CDR1 is SGDLS and CDR2 is YYNGEE in the germline V gene.

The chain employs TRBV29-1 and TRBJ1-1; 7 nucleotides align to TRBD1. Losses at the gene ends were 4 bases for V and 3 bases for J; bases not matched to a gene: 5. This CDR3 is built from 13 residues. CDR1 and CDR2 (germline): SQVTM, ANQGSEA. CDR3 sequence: CSVAQGTYTEAFF. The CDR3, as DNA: TGCAGCGTTGCACAGGGGACGTACACTGAAGCTTTCTTT.

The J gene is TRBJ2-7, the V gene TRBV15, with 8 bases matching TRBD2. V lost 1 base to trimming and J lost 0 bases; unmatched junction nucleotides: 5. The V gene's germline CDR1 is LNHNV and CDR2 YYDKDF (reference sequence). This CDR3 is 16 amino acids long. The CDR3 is CATSRGRSGNSYEQYF. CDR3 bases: TGTGCCACCAGCAGAGGCCGTAGCGGGAACTCCTACGAGCAGTACTTC. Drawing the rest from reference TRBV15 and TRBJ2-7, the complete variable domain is DAMVIQNPRYQVTQFGKPVTLSCSQTLNHNVMYWYQQKSSQAPKLLFHYYDKDFNNEADTPDNFQSRRPNTSFCFLDIRSPGLGDTAMYLCATSRGRSGNSYEQYFGPGTRLTVT.

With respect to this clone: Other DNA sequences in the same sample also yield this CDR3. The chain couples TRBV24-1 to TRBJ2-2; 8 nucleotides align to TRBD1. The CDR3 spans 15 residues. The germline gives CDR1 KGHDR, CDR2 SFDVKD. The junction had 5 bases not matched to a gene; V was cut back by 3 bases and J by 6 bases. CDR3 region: CATSDPGQGAGELFF. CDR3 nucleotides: TGTGCCACCAGTGATCCCGGACAGGGTGCCGGGGAGCTGTTTTTT.

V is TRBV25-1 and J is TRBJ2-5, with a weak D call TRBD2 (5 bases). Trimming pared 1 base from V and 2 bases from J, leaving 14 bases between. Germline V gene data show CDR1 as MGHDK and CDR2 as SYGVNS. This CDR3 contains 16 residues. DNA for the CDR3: TGTGCCAGCAGTGAATCGAGTTCACGGGGTCAAGAGACCCAGTACTTC. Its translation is CASSESSSRGQETQYF.

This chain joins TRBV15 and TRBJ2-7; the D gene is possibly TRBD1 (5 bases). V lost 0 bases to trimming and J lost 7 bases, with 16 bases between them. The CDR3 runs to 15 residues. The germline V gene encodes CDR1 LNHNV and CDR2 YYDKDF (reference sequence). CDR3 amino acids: CATSRDHGALGEQYF. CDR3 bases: TGTGCCACCAGCAGAGATCATGGGGCTCTTGGGGAGCAGTACTTC.

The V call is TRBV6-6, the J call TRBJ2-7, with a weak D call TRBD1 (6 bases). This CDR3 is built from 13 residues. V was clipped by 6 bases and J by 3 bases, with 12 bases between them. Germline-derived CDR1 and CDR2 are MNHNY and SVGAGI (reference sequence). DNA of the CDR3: TGTGCCAGCAGCTCTTTGGACAGCTACGAGCAGTACTTC. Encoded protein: CASSSLDSYEQYF.

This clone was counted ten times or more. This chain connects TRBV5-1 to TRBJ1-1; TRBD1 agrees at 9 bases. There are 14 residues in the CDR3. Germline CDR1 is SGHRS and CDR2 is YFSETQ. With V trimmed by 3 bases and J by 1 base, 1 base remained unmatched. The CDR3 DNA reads TGCGCCAGCAGCTCACAGGGGGCGAACACTGAAGCTTTCTTT. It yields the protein CASSSQGANTEAFF.

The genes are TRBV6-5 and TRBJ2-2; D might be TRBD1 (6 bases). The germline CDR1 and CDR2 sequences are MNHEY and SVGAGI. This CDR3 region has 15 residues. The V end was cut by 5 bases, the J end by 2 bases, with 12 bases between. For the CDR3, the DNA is TGTGCCAGCAGTCCCCGAGGGGGAAACACCGGGGAGCTGTTTTTT. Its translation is CASSPRGGNTGELFF.

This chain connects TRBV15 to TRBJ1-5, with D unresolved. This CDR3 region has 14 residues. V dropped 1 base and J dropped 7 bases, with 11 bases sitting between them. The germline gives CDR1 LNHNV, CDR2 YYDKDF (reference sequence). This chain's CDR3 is CATSRAAGYQPQHF. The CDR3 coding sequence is TGTGCCACCAGCAGAGCCGCGGGTTACCAGCCCCAGCATTTT.

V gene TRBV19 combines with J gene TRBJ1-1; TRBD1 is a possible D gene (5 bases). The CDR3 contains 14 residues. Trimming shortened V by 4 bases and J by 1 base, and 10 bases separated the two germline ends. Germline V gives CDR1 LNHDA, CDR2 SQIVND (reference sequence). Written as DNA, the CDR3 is TGTGCCAGTAGTACCAGACAGACGAACACTGAAGCTTTCTTT. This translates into CASSTRQTNTEAFF.

The CDR3 nucleotides read TGTGCCAGCGCCCAAGGTGGGACAGTTCTCTACCTCGGGGAAGAGACCCAGTACTTC. This codes for CASAQGGTVLYLGEETQYF. The gene calls are TRBV27 and TRBJ2-5, with 7 nucleotides matching TRBD1. Looked up from germline, CDR1 is MNHEY and CDR2 is SMNVEV (reference sequence). The CDR3 contains 19 residues. V was pared by 8 bases and J by 3 bases, with 24 bases of the junction left unmatched.